This is a list of T cell receptor beta chains from one sample in a study of CD8+ T cells in alopecia areata. Produced via immunoSEQ multiplex PCR; TCRdb's table is partial and in-frame only. The data show more than 110,000 clones, under 60% seen once. This sample comprised CD4+ T cells sorted from blood, obtained at week 0. These receptors originate from a human donor with alopecia areata. The CDR3 runs from the conserved cysteine through the conserved F or W. A D gene is named only where the DNA matches it firmly. Only some rows state a clone size, as once, few, many or a class for expanded clones.

j_call v_call d_call clone_size cdr3_nt cdr3_aa
TRBJ2-1 TRBV7-2 - few TGTGCCAGCAGCTTAGGGATAGAGCAGTTCTTC CASSLGIEQFF
TRBJ1-2 TRBV7-9 - - TGTGCCAGCAGCCCTCGGGGTGGGGGAGCTGATAACTATGGCTACACCTTC CASSPRGGGADNYGYTF
TRBJ1-2 TRBV30 TRBD1 - TGTGCCTGGAGTGGGGGGACAGCAACTAACTATGGCTACACCTTC CAWSGGTATNYGYTF
TRBJ1-2 TRBV30 - - TGTGCCTGGAGTGTTCAGGGGTTCTATGGCTACACCTTC CAWSVQGFYGYTF
TRBJ1-1 TRBV18 TRBD1 few TGTGCCAGCTCACTGGGAGCAGGGGGAGGTGAAGCTTTCTTT CASSLGAGGGEAFF
TRBJ2-3 TRBV29-1 TRBD2 - TGCAGCGTTGAAGTACTAGCGGGGGGGACAGATACGCAGTATTTT CSVEVLAGGTDTQYF
TRBJ2-5 TRBV29-1 - - TGCAGCGGGTCGGACTCGCGGGATGAGACCCAGTACTTC CSGSDSRDETQYF
TRBJ2-1 TRBV7-2 TRBD1 - TGTGCCAGCAGCTTCGGACAGGGCAATGAGCAGTTCTTC CASSFGQGNEQFF
TRBJ2-5 TRBV4-2 - - TGTGCCAGCAGCCCGGACCTTGAGGAGACCCAGTACTTC CASSPDLEETQYF
TRBJ1-2 TRBV27 TRBD1 once TGTGCCAGCAGTTCAGGACAGGATGGGGGCTACACCTTC CASSSGQDGGYTF
TRBJ2-1 TRBV11-2 - - TGTGCCAGCAGCCCCACCCTGGTGAATGAGCAGTTCTTC CASSPTLVNEQFF
TRBJ2-1 TRBV5-6 TRBD1 - TGTGCCAGCAGCCCCACAGGGGGCTCCGCCTCCTACAATGAGCAGTTCTTC CASSPTGGSASYNEQFF
TRBJ1-1 TRBV29-1 - few TGCAGCGTGAGTAGTAAGAACACTGAAGCTTTCTTT CSVSSKNTEAFF
TRBJ1-1 TRBV29-1 - few TGCAGCGTTAGGTCCACAGACACTGAAGCTTTCTTT CSVRSTDTEAFF
TRBJ1-1 TRBV28 - - TGTGCCAGCAGTACACCACAGATCGCAAGGGATGAAGCTTTCTTT CASSTPQIARDEAFF
TRBJ2-7 TRBV30 - few TGTGCCTGGAGTGTACGGTTCGGGCAGGGGTCCTACGAGCAGTACTTC CAWSVRFGQGSYEQYF
TRBJ1-2 TRBV29-1 - - TGCAGCGCAACAACCGGGACGGGGAACTATGGCTACACCTTC CSATTGTGNYGYTF
TRBJ2-1 TRBV2 TRBD2 many TGTGCCAGCAATAGACTAGCTAGGGCTGAGCAGTTCTTC CASNRLARAEQFF
TRBJ1-5 TRBV5-6 - - TGTGCCAGCAGCTTGTTACGGGCAGAGGGACAGCCCCAGCATTTT CASSLLRAEGQPQHF
TRBJ2-7 TRBV9 - - TGTGCCAGCAGCCCCACGGGACGGGAGAGCTCCTACGAGCAGTACTTC CASSPTGRESSYEQYF
TRBJ2-1 TRBV4-1 - - TGCGCCAGCAGCGACCTCCGTACTTACTCCTACAATGAGCAGTTCTTC CASSDLRTYSYNEQFF
TRBJ1-2 TRBV29-1 - - TGCAGCGTTGCCCCTGTGGAGGGAGGAGGTTATTCAGGCTACACCTTC CSVAPVEGGGYSGYTF
TRBJ2-7 TRBV6-6 TRBD1 - TGTGCCAGCAGCGGACAGGGGGCAGTCGAGCAGTACTTC CASSGQGAVEQYF
TRBJ1-1 TRBV5-1 TRBD1 - TGCGCCAGCAGCACCCGGACAGGGCCCCCTGAAGCTTTCTTT CASSTRTGPPEAFF
TRBJ2-5 TRBV7-2 - - TGTGCCAGCAGCAAAGGGGACTCACTCGGGTACCAAGAGACCCAGTACTTC CASSKGDSLGYQETQYF
TRBJ2-2 TRBV29-1 - - TGCAGCGTTGAGGGGGCACTACCCACCGGGGAGCTGTTTTTT CSVEGALPTGELFF
TRBJ1-5 TRBV10-3 TRBD1 few TGTGCCATCAGTGGGACCGACAGGGGCAATCAGCCCCAGCATTTT CAISGTDRGNQPQHF
TRBJ1-1 TRBV4-3 - - TGCGCCAGCAGCCAAGGCTCGAGAATCGAAGGTGAAGCTTTCTTT CASSQGSRIEGEAFF
TRBJ2-1 TRBV7-2 - - TGTGCCAGCAGCCCTTGGACCCGCGAGCAGTTCTTC CASSPWTREQFF
TRBJ1-3 TRBV5-6 - - TGTGCCAGCAGCCCCGCGGGCGGCTCTGGAAACACCATATATTTT CASSPAGGSGNTIYF
TRBJ1-2 TRBV5-1 TRBD1 - TGCGCCAGCAGCTTGGGGACAGGGGGCTCCTATGGCTACACCTTC CASSLGTGGSYGYTF
TRBJ1-5 TRBV7-2 TRBD1 - TGTGCCAGCAGCCCGGGACAGGGCGGGAATCAGCCCCAGCATTTT CASSPGQGGNQPQHF
TRBJ2-1 TRBV2 TRBD1 - TGTGCCAGCAGTGGGACAGGGGGCAATGAGCAGTTCTTC CASSGTGGNEQFF
TRBJ2-1 TRBV2 TRBD1 - TGTGCCAGCAATGGACAGGGACGGAACAATGAGCAGTTCTTC CASNGQGRNNEQFF
TRBJ2-7 TRBV6-5 TRBD1 - TGTGCCAGCAGTTACTCTTTGACAGGGGGCTACGAGCAGTACTTC CASSYSLTGGYEQYF
TRBJ2-3 TRBV9 - - TGTGCCAGCAGCCTAGAAGGGGCACGCACAGATACGCAGTATTTT CASSLEGARTDTQYF
TRBJ1-2 TRBV30 - once TGTGCCTGGAGTATCAGTGTTCCCTATGGCTACACCTTC CAWSISVPYGYTF
TRBJ2-5 TRBV29-1 - - TGCAGCGGGATTACAGGACCCGGAGGGGAGACCCAGTACTTC CSGITGPGGETQYF
TRBJ1-5 TRBV4-1 - - TGCGCCAGCAGCCAGCCGGGACTCCAAAGGGGGGGTCAGCCCCAGCATTTT CASSQPGLQRGGQPQHF
TRBJ2-2 TRBV30 - - TGTGCCTGGGCCCCATTCGGCACCGGGGAGCTGTTTTTT CAWAPFGTGELFF
TRBJ1-2 TRBV5-1 - - TGCGCCAGCAGCTTGGAACAGAAGGGCTATGGCTACACCTTC CASSLEQKGYGYTF
TRBJ1-5 TRBV5-1 - few TGCGCCAGCAGCCGAGAACTTAATCAGCCCCAGCATTTT CASSRELNQPQHF
TRBJ2-3 TRBV29-1 - - TGCAGCCCCACTAGGACAGATACAGATACGCAGTATTTT CSPTRTDTDTQYF
TRBJ1-2 TRBV11-2 - - TGTGCCAGCAGCCCCCGCGGTCGGGGCAATGGCTACACCTTC CASSPRGRGNGYTF
TRBJ1-2 TRBV30 - - TGTGCCTGGAGTGGTCGGGCGTATGGCTACACCTTC CAWSGRAYGYTF
TRBJ1-4 TRBV6-5 - - TGTGCCAGCAGTTACTTGCGTTTTGAAAAACTGTTTTTT CASSYLRFEKLFF
TRBJ1-1 TRBV5-1 - - TGCGCCAGCAGCCTCGAGCCGGGACTTGAAGCTTTCTTT CASSLEPGLEAFF
TRBJ1-2 TRBV7-9 - - TGTGCCAGCAGCGAGACACCTTCTAACTATGGCTACACCTTC CASSETPSNYGYTF
TRBJ1-6 TRBV2 - - TGTGCCAGCAGTGAAGGGGGGGGACGCAGAGCCGGAGGGAGTCCACCCCTCCACTTT CASSEGGGRRAGGSPPLHF
TRBJ2-5 TRBV14 - - TGTGCCAGCAGCCAAGGGGGCGCGGGGACCCAGTACTTC CASSQGGAGTQYF
TRBJ1-2 TRBV10-3 TRBD1 few TGTGCCATCAGTGAGGGACAGGGGGATGGCTACACCTTC CAISEGQGDGYTF
TRBJ1-4 TRBV27 TRBD1 - TGTGCCAGCAGTTGGGTGGGACAGGGGGCCTCTAATGAAAAACTGTTTTTT CASSWVGQGASNEKLFF
TRBJ2-5 TRBV9 - - TGTGCCAGCAGCGTAGGGCAGGGCGAGACCCAGTACTTC CASSVGQGETQYF
TRBJ2-3 TRBV7-2 - - TGTGCCAGCAGCGCTGGACTGGGCACAGATACGCAGTATTTT CASSAGLGTDTQYF
TRBJ2-7 TRBV10-3 TRBD2 - TGTGCCATCAGTGAGTCCCTAGCGGGGAACAACTCCTACGAGCAGTACTTC CAISESLAGNNSYEQYF